This T cell receptor (beta chain) appears in the sequencing data of a study of T cells after yellow fever vaccination. Across the study: Low-cell-number fractions were prepared with SMART-Seq v4 Ultra Low Input.

About this clonotype itself: The antigen remains undetermined.

Overall study results and limits: Contamination of FACS-sorted repertoires by abundant clonotypes from the bulk population could occur. Subsequent booster samples again held most clones from primary vaccination (96% CD4, approximately 86% CD8).

TCRdb itself ran the 5' RACE reads through MiXCR, one entry per CDR3 protein. The table lists fewer than 450,000 distinct CDR3 sequences, 7% to 10% of them singletons. The sequencing here drew on PBMCs, taken roughly 46 days after the first yellow fever vaccination. The TCR was taken from a man younger than 35 who received the YFV17D yellow fever vaccine.

The CDR3 sequence: CASSPGTGLGLDTQYF. CDR3 DNA: TGTGCCAGCAGTCCGGGGACAGGTCTGGGACTGGATACGCAGTATTTT. The genes are TRBV12-3 or TRBV12-4 and TRBJ2-3; 8 bases align to TRBD1. The J segment lost 6 bases and the V segment lost 5 bases, leaving 13 bases of the junction unmatched. CDR3 length: 16 residues.